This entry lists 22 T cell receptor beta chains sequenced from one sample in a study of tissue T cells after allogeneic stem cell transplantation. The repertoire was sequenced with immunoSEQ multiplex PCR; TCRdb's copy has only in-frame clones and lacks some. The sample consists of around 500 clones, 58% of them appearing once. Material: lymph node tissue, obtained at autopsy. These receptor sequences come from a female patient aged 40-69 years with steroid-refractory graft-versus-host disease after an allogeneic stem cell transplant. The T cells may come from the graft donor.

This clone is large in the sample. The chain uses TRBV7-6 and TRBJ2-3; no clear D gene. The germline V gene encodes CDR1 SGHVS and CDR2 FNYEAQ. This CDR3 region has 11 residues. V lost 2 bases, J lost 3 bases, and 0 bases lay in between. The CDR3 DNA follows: TGTGCCAGCAGCTTAACAGATACGCAGTATTTT. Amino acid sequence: CASSLTDTQYF.

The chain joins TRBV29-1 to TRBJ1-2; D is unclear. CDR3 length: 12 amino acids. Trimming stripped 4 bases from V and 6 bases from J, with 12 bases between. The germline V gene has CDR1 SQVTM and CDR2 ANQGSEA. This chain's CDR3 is CSVGTSRDGYTF. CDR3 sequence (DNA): TGCAGCGTTGGTACCTCCCGGGATGGCTACACCTTC.

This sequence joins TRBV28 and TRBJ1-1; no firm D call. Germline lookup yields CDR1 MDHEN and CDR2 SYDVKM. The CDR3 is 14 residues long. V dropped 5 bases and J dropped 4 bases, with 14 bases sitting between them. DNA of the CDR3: TGTGCCAGCAGTGCCAGGCTATTCGGCACTGAAGCTTTCTTT. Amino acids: CASSARLFGTEAFF.

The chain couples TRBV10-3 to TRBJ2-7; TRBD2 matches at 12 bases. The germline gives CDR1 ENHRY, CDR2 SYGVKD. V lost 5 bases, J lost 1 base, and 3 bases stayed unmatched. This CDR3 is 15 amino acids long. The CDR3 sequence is CAISKLAGGSYEQYF. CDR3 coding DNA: TGTGCCATCAGTAAACTAGCGGGAGGTTCCTACGAGCAGTACTTC.

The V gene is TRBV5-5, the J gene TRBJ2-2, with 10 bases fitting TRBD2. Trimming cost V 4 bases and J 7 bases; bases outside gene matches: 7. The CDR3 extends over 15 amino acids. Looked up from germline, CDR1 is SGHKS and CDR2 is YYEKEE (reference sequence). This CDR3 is CASSRTSGKDGELFF. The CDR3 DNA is TGTGCCAGCAGCCGTACTAGCGGGAAGGACGGGGAGCTGTTTTTT.

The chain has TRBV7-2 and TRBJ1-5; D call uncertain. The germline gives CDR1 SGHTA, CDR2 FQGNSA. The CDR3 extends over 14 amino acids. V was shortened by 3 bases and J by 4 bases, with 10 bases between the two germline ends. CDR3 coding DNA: TGTGCCAGCAGCTTCCAGGACGGGAATCAGCCCCAGCATTTT. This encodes CASSFQDGNQPQHF. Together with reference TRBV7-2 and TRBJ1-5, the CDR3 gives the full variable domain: GAGVSQSPSNKVTEKGKDVELRCDPISGHTALYWYRQSLGQGLEFLIYFQGNSAPDKSGLPSDRFSAERTGGSVSTLTIQRTQQEDSAVYLCASSFQDGNQPQHFGDGTRLSIL.

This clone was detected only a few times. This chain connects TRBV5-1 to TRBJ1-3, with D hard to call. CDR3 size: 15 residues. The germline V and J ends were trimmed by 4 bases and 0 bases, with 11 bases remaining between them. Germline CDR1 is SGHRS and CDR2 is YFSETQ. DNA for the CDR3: TGCGCCAGCAGCCTGCTCGAGGGCTCTGGAAACACCATATATTTT. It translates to CASSLLEGSGNTIYF.

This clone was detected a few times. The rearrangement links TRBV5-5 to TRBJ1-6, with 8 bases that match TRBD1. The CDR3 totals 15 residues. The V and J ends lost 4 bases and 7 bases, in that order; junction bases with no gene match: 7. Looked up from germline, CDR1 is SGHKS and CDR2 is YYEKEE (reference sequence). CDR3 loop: CASSLQGARNSPLHF. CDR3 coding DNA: TGTGCCAGCAGCCTTCAGGGGGCCAGGAATTCACCCCTCCACTTT.

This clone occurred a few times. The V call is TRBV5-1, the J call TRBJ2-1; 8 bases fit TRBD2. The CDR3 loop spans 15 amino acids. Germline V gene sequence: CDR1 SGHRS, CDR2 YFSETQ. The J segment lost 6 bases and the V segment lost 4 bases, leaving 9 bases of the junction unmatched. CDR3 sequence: CASSLKAGVSNEQFF. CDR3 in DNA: TGCGCCAGCAGCCTTAAAGCGGGAGTTTCCAATGAGCAGTTCTTC.

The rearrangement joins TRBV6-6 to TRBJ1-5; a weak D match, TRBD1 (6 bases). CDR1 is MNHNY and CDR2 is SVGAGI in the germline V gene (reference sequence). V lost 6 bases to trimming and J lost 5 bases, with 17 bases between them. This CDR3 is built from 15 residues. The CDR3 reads CASRLTGKRDQPQHF. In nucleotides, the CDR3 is TGTGCCAGCAGACTCACAGGGAAACGGGATCAGCCCCAGCATTTT.

CDR3 residues: CASAPTRDRAVYGYTF. The CDR3, as DNA: TGCGCCAGCGCTCCAACCCGGGACAGGGCCGTCTATGGCTACACCTTC. The V and J genes are TRBV5-1 and TRBJ1-2; 9 positions agree with TRBD1. With 7 bases clipped from V and 4 bases from J, the junction kept 14 bases outside the gene matches. Germline CDR1 is SGHRS and CDR2 is YFSETQ. This CDR3 has 16 amino acids.

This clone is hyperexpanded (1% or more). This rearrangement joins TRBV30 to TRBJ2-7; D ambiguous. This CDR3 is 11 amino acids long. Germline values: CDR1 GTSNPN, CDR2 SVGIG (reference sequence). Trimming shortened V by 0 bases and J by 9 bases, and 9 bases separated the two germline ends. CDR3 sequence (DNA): TGTGCCTGGAGTGTACGGTTCGTGCAGTACTTC. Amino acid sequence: CAWSVRFVQYF.

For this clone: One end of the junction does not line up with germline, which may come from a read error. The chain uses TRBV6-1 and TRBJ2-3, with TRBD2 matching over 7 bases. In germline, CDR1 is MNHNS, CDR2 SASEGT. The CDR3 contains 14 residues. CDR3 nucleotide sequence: TGTGCCAGCAGGGAAGCGGGGCAAACAGATACGCAGTATTTT. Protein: CASREAGQTDTQYF.

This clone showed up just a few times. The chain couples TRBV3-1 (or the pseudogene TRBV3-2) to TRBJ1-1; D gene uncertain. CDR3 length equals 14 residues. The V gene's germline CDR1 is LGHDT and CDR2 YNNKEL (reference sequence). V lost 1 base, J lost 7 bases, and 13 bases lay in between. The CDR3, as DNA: TGTGCCAGCAGCCAAGGGGCGCACTGGAGTGAAGCTTTCTTT. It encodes CASSQGAHWSEAFF.

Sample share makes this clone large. The DNA for the CDR3 is TGTGCCAGCAGTGACCGGGGGTACGAGCAGTACTTC. Protein sequence: CASSDRGYEQYF. V gene TRBV25-1 combines with J gene TRBJ2-7; tentative D call: TRBD2 (6 bases). Germline V gene lookup returns CDR1 MGHDK and CDR2 SYGVNS. The CDR3 loop spans 12 amino acids. Between the trimmed V and J ends, which lost 3 bases and 4 bases, there was a span of 7 bases.

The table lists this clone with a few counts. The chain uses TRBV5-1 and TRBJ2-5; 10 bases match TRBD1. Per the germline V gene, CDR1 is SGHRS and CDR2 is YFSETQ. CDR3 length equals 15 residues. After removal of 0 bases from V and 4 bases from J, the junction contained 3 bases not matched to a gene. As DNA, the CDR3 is TGCGCCAGCAGCTTGGGGGACAGGGGCGCAGAGACCCAGTACTTC. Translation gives CASSLGDRGAETQYF.

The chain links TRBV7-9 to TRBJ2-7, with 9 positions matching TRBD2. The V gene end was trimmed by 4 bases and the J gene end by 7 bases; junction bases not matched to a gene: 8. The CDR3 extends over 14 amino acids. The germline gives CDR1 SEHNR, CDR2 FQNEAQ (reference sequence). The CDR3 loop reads CASSYRGLAYEQYF. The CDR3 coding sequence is TGTGCCAGCAGCTACCGCGGACTAGCGTATGAGCAGTACTTC.

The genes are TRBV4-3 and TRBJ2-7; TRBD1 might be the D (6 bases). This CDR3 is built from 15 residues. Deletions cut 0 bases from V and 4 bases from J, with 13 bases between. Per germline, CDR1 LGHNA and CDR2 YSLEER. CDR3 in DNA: TGCGCCAGCAGCCAAGATCAGGACAGCCCTTACGAGCAGTACTTC. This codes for CASSQDQDSPYEQYF.

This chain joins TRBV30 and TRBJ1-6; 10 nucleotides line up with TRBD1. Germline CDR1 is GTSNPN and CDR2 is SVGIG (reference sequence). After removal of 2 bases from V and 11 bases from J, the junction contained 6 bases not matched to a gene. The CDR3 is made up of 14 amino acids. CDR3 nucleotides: TGTGCCTGGAGTATTCCGGGACAGGGGACACCCCTCCACTTT. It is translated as CAWSIPGQGTPLHF. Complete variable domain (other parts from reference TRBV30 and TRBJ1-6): SQTIHQWPATLVQPVGSPLSLECTVEGTSNPNLYWYRQAAGRGLQLLFYSVGIGQISSEVPQNLSASRPQDRQFILSSKKLLLSDSGFYLCAWSIPGQGTPLHFGNGTRLTVT.

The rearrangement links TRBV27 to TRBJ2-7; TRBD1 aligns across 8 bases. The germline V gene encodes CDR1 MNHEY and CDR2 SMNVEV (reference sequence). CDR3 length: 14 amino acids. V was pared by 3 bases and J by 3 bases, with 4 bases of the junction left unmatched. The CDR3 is CASSLMTGVYEQYF. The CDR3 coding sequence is TGTGCCAGCAGTTTGATGACAGGGGTCTACGAGCAGTACTTC.

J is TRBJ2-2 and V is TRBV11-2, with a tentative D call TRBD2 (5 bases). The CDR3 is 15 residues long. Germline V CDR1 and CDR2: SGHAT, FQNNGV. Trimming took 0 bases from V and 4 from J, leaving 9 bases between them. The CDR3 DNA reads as TGTGCCAGCAGCTTAGAGCAACTAGTCACCGGGGAGCTGTTTTTT. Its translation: CASSLEQLVTGELFF.

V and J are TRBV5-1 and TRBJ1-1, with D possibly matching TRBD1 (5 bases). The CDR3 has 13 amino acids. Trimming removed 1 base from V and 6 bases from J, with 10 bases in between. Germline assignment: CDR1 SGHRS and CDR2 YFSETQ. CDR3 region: CASSLNPGAEAFF. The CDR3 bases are TGCGCCAGCAGCTTGAACCCGGGGGCTGAAGCTTTCTTT.